This T cell receptor beta chain was captured by sequencing in a study of cytomegalovirus exposure and HLA in healthy donors. Study as a whole: The approximately 710 first-cohort repertoires and the 95 to 150 validation repertoires shared the same platform, a later analysis reported.

Study-wide findings and caveats: Rarity held for most TCR sequences, but there were some public TCRs that occurred in many donors. In vitro data verified a few CMV-associated chains as specific for CMV antigens.

For this clone: The antigen is not known.

The donors were in the approximately 120-subject validation cohort; that cohort was separate from the roughly 730-subject first cohort. The repertoire was sequenced with immunoSEQ multiplex PCR; TCRdb's copy has only in-frame clones and lacks some. The sample records about 82,000 clones, 85% to 95% being singletons. The origin of this receptor is a man between 18 and 29 years old in good health and CMV-seronegative. Sequences were obtained from PBMCs.

CDR3 sequence reads: CAIGPVGTEQYF. CDR3 DNA: TGTGCCATCGGTCCTGTGGGCACTGAGCAGTACTTC. The chain carries TRBV10-3 and TRBJ2-7, with unresolved D. This CDR3 has 12 amino acids. V dropped 8 bases and J dropped 7 bases, with 15 bases sitting between them. In germline, CDR1 is ENHRY, CDR2 SYGVKD.